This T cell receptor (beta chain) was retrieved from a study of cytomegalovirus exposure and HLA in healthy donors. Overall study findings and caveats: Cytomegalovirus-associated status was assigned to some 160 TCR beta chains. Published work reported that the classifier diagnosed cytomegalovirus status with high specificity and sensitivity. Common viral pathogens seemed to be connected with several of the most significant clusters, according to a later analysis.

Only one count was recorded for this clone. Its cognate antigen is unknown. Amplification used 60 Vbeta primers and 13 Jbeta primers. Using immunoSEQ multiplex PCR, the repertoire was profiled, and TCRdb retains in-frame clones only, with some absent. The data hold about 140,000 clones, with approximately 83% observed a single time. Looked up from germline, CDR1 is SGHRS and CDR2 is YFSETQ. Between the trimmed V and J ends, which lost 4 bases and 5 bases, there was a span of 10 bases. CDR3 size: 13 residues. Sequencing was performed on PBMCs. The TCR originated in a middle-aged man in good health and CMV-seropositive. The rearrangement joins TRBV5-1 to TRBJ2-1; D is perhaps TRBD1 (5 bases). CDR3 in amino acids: CASSRAGNNEQFF. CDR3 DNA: TGCGCCAGCAGCCGGGCAGGGAACAATGAGCAGTTCTTC.